This TCR beta chain is drawn from a study of CD8 T cells in Susac syndrome. cDNA came from roughly 0.53 to 1 ug RNA primed by random hexamers. TCRdb passed the immunoSEQ multiplex PCR reads through MiXCR, listing each CDR3 protein once. Of about 190,000 distinct CDR3 sequences in the sample, almost 96% were seen once. This clonotype was observed once. The CDR3 has 13 amino acids. Trimming left V 1 base short and J 7 bases short, with 11 bases between. CDR1 SGHDT and CDR2 YYEEEE come from the germline V gene. The material sequenced was CD4+ T cells from PBMCs. The chain links TRBV5-6 to TRBJ1-2; no clear D. The TCR comes from a human donor with Susac syndrome. The DNA for the CDR3 is TGTGCCAGCAGCTTGAGGACGCCTGGTGGCTACACCTTC. Protein product: CASSLRTPGGYTF.